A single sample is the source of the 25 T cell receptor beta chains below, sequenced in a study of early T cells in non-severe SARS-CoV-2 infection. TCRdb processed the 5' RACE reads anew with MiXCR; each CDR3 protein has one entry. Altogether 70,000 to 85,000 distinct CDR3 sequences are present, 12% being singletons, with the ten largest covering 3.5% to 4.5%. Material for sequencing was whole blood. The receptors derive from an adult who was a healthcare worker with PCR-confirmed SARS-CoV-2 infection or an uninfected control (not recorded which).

The CDR3 coding sequence is TGTGCCAGCAGTTTTGCCCTAGGGCTCCAAGAGACCCAGTACTTC. As protein: CASSFALGLQETQYF. The chain employs TRBV11-2 and TRBJ2-5; no reliable D call. The V gene's germline CDR1 is SGHAT and CDR2 FQNNGV. With 6 bases removed from V and 1 base from J, the gap between germline ends came to 15 bases. This CDR3 is built from 15 residues. The entire variable domain, with the rest obtained from reference TRBV11-2 and TRBJ2-5, is as follows: EAGVAQSPRYKIIEKRQSVAFWCNPISGHATLYWYQQILGQGPKLLIQFQNNGVVDDSQLPKDRFSAERLKGVDSTLKIQPAKLEDSAVYLCASSFALGLQETQYFGPGTRLLVL.

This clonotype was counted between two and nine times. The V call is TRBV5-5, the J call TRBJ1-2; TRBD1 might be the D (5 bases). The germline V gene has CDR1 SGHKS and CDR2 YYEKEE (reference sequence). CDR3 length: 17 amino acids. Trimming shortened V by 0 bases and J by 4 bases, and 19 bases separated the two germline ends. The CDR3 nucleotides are TGTGCCAGCAGCTTGGCCTTTAGCTGGGGCCAACTCTATGGCTACACCTTC. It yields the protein CASSLAFSWGQLYGYTF.

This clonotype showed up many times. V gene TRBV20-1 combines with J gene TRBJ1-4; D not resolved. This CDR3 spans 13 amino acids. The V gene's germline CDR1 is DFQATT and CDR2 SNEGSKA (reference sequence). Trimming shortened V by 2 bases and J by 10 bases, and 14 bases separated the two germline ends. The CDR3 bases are TGCAGTGCTAGATCCCCAGAGATTGGAAAACTGTTTTTT. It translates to CSARSPEIGKLFF.

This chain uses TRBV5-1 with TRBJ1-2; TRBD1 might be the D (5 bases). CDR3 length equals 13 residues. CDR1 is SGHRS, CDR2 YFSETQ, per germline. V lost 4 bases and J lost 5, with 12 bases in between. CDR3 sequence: CASSRDSWYGYTF. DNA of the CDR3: TGCGCCAGCAGCCGTGACAGTTGGTATGGCTACACCTTC.

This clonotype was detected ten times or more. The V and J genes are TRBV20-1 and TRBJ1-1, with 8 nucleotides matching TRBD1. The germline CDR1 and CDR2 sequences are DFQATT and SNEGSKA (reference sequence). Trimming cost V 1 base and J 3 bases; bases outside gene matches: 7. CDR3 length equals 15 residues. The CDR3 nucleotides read TGCAGTGCTAGAGTCGGACAGGGTTGGGACACTGAAGCTTTCTTT. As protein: CSARVGQGWDTEAFF.

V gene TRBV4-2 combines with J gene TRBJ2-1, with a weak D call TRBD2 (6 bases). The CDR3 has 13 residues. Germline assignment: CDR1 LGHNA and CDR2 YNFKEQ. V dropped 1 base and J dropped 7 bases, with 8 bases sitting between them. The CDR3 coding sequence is TGTGCCAGCAGCCAAGCCGCGGGGAATGAGCAGTTCTTC. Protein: CASSQAAGNEQFF.

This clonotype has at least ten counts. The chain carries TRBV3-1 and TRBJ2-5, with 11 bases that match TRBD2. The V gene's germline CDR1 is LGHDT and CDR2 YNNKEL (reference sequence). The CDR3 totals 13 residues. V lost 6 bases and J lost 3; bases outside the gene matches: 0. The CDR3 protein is CASRLAGEETQYF. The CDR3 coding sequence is TGTGCCAGCAGACTAGCGGGAGAAGAGACCCAGTACTTC.

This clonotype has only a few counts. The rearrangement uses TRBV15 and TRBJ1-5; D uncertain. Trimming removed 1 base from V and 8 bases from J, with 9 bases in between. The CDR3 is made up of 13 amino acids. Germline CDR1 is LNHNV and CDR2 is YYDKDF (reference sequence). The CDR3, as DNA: TGTGCCACCAGCAGAGGCCCCTGGGAGCCCCAGCATTTT. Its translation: CATSRGPWEPQHF. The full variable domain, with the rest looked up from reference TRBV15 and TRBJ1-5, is DAMVIQNPRYQVTQFGKPVTLSCSQTLNHNVMYWYQQKSSQAPKLLFHYYDKDFNNEADTPDNFQSRRPNTSFCFLDIRSPGLGDTAMYLCATSRGPWEPQHFGDGTRLSIL.

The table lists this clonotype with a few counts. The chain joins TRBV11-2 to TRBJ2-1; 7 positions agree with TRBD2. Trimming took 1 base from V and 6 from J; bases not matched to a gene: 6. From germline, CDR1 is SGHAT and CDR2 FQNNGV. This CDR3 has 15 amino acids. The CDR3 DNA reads TGTGCCAGCAGCTTAGTGGCTAGCGGAGCCAATGAGCAGTTCTTC. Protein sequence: CASSLVASGANEQFF. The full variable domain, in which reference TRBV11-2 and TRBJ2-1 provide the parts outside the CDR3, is EAGVAQSPRYKIIEKRQSVAFWCNPISGHATLYWYQQILGQGPKLLIQFQNNGVVDDSQLPKDRFSAERLKGVDSTLKIQPAKLEDSAVYLCASSLVASGANEQFFGPGTRLTVL.

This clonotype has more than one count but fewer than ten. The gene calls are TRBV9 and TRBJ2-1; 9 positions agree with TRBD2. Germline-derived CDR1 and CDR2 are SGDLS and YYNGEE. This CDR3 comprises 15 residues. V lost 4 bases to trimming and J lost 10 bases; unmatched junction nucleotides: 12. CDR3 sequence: CASSIGLAGVGEQFF. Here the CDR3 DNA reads TGTGCCAGCAGCATTGGGTTAGCGGGAGTGGGGGAGCAGTTCTTC.

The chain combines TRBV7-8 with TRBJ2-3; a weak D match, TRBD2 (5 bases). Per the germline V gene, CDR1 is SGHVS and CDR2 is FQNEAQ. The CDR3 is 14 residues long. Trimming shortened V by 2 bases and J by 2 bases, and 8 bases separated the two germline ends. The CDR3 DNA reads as TGTGCCAGCAGCTTAACTAGGACCACAGATACGCAGTATTTT. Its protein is CASSLTRTTDTQYF.

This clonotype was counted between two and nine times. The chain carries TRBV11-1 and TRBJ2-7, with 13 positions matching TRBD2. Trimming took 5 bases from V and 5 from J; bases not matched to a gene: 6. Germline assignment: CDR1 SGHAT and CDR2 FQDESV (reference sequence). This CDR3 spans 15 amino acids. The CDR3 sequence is CASSPGLAGANEQYF. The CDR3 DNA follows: TGTGCCAGCAGCCCAGGACTAGCGGGAGCCAACGAGCAGTACTTC.

CDR3 region: CASILGGASGNTIYF. The CDR3 DNA reads TGTGCCAGCATCCTAGGAGGGGCCTCTGGAAACACCATATATTTT. The chain uses TRBV28 and TRBJ1-3; D perhaps matches TRBD1 (5 bases). This CDR3 has 15 amino acids. Germline V gives CDR1 MDHEN, CDR2 SYDVKM. V was shortened by 7 bases and J by 0 bases, with 13 bases between the two germline ends. Using reference TRBV28 and TRBJ1-3 for the parts outside the CDR3, the full variable domain is DVKVTQSSRYLVKRTGEKVFLECVQDMDHENMFWYRQDPGLGLRLIYFSYDVKMKEKGDIPEGYSVSREKKERFSLILESASTNQTSMYLCASILGGASGNTIYFGEGSWLTVV.

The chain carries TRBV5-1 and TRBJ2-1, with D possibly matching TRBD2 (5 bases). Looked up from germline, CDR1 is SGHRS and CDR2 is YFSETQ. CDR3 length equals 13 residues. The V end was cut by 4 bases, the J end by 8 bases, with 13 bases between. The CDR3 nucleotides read TGCGCCAGCAGCGTTGAGGGAATGCATGAGCAGTTCTTC. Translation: CASSVEGMHEQFF.

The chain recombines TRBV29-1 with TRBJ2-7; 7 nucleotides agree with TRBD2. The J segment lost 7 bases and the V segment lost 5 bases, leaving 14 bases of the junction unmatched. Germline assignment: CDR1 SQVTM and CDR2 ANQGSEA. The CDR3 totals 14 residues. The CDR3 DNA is TGCAGCGTTCGCCGGGACTATAGCATAAAAGAGCAGTACTTC. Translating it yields CSVRRDYSIKEQYF.

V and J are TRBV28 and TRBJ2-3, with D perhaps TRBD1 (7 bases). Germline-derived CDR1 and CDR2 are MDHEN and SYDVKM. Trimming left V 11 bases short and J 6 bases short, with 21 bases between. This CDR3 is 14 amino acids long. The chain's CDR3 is CASAREQGQDTQYF. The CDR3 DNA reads TGTGCCTCAGCGCGGGAACAGGGGCAGGATACGCAGTATTTT.

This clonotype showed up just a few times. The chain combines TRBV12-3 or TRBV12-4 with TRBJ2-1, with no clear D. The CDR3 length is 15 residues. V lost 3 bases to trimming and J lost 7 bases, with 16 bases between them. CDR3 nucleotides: TGTGCCAGCAGTTTTGTTAAGGTATGGGTGAATGAGCAGTTCTTC. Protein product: CASSFVKVWVNEQFF.

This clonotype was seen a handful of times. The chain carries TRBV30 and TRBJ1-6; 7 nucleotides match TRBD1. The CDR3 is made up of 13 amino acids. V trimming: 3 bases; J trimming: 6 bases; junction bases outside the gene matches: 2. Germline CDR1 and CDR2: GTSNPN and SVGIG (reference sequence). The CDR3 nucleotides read TGTGCCTGGAGGACAGGGACTAATTCACCCCTCCACTTT. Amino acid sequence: CAWRTGTNSPLHF.

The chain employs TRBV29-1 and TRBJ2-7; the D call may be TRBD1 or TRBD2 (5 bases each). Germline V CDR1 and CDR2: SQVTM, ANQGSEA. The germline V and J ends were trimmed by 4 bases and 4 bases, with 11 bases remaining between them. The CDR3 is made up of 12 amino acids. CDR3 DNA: TGCAGCGTTGTTGGGGGAAGGTACGAGCAGTACTTC. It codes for CSVVGGRYEQYF.

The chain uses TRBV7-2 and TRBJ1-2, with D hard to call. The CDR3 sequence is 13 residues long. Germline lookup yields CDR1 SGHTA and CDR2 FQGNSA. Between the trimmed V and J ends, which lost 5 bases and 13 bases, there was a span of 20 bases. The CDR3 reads CASSPRGRPVSTF. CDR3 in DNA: TGTGCCAGCAGCCCACGCGGCCGACCCGTATCCACCTTC.

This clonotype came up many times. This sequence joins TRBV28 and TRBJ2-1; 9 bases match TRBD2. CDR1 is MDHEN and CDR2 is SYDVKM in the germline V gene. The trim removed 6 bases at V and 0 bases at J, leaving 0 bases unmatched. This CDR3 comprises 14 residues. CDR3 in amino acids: CASRTSGSYNEQFF. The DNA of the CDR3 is TGTGCCAGCAGGACTAGCGGCTCCTACAATGAGCAGTTCTTC.

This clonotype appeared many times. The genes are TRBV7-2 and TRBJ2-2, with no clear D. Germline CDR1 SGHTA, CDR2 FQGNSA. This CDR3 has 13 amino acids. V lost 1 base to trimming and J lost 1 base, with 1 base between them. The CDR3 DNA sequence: TGTGCCAGCAGCTTAGGGAACACCGGGGAGCTGTTTTTT. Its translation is CASSLGNTGELFF.

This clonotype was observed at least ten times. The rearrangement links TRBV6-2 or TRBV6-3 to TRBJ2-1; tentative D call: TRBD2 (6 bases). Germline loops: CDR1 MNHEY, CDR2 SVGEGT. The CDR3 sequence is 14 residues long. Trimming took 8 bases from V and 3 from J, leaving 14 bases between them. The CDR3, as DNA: TGTGCCAGCCTTCAGCGGAGGGGCTACAATGAGCAGTTCTTC. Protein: CASLQRRGYNEQFF.

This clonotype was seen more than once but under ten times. The CDR3: CASSQEANSPLHF. The CDR3 nucleotides read TGCGCCAGCAGCCAAGAGGCCAATTCACCCCTCCACTTT. V usage is TRBV4-1 and J usage is TRBJ1-6; D gene uncertain. Between the trimmed V and J ends, which lost 0 bases and 7 bases, there was a span of 4 bases. The CDR3 extends over 13 amino acids. CDR1 is MGHRA and CDR2 is YSYEKL in the germline V gene.

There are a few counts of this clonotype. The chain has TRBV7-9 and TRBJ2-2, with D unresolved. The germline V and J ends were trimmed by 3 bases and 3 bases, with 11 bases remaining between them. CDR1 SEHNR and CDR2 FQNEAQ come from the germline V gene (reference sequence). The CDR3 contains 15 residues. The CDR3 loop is CASSLGISDTGELFF. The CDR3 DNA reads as TGTGCCAGCAGCTTGGGGATATCGGACACCGGGGAGCTGTTTTTT.